This T cell receptor (beta chain) was sequenced during a study of T cell changes during pregnancy in multiple sclerosis. Generated by immunoSEQ multiplex PCR, the TCRdb table keeps only in-frame clones and is missing some. The repertoire holds under 80,000 clones, with more than 85% as singletons. This TCR was recovered from a female donor with multiple sclerosis, enrolled in a pregnancy study. This material consisted of peripheral blood, taken in the second trimester of pregnancy.

CDR3 region: CASSLGFSSTDTQYF. The CDR3 DNA reads as TGTGCCAGCAGCTTGGGGTTCAGTAGCACAGATACGCAGTATTTT. The rearrangement uses TRBV5-4 and TRBJ2-3; D gene ambiguous. Per germline, CDR1 SGHNT and CDR2 YYREEE (reference sequence). This CDR3 has 15 residues. Trimming took off 0 bases at V and 0 bases at J, with 8 bases between the two ends.